This T cell receptor (beta chain) came from a study of CD8 T cells in ankylosing spondylitis. Study-wide results and caveats: Ankylosing spondylitis blood appeared to be characterized by a TCR beta motif of roughly eight highly homologous variants.

This CDR3 contains 16 residues. Germline-derived CDR1 and CDR2 are SEHNR and FQNEAQ (reference sequence). With 1 base clipped from V and 6 bases from J, the junction kept 9 bases outside the gene matches. TCRdb re-derived calls from the 5' RACE reads in MiXCR, one entry per CDR3 protein. The sample lists some 200,000 distinct CDR3 sequences, approximately 7.4% seen once, with approximately 14% in the top ten. This clonotype was detected only a few times. Its specificity is not known. This rearrangement joins TRBV7-9 to TRBJ2-1; 7 nucleotides match TRBD2. Source material: blood, either unsorted or a sorted T cell fraction (not recorded which). This sequence originates from a male donor with ankylosing spondylitis. The CDR3 loop is CASSLVGSGSINEQFF. The CDR3 nucleotides are TGTGCCAGCAGCTTAGTTGGTAGCGGGTCTATCAATGAGCAGTTCTTC.